This T cell receptor beta chain comes out of a study of naive and memory T cell subsets. An oligonucleotide containing a UMI was ligated to the 3' end of TCR cDNA. Trimming left V 3 bases short and J 2 bases short, with 10 bases between. CDR3 size: 14 residues. Amplification of ligated cDNA took four PCR rounds with SP2 and nested alpha and beta constant primers. From the 5' RACE reads, TCRdb called clonotypes with MiXCR, one entry per CDR3 protein. The sample shows roughly 30,000 distinct CDR3 sequences, over 15% of them seen only once. The clonotype comes from a female donor in good health. This chain joins TRBV12-3 or TRBV12-4 and TRBJ1-2, with no clear D. The CDR3 protein is CASSFVAGNYGYTF. The DNA for the CDR3 is TGTGCCAGCAGTTTTGTGGCAGGAAACTATGGCTACACCTTC.